A single sample is the source of the 18 T cell receptor beta chains below, sequenced in a study of early T cells in non-severe SARS-CoV-2 infection. Each CDR3 protein is one row after TCRdb ran MiXCR on the 5' RACE reads. In the table there are under 85,000 distinct CDR3 sequences, around 10% of which are singletons. Source material: whole blood. The receptors shown here come from an adult who was a healthcare worker with PCR-confirmed SARS-CoV-2 infection or an uninfected control (not recorded which).

The chain carries TRBV11-3 and TRBJ1-1; possibly TRBD1 for D (5 bases). Per the germline V gene, CDR1 is SGHNT and CDR2 is YENEEA. The CDR3 extends over 15 amino acids. With 5 bases removed from V and 1 base from J, the gap between germline ends came to 14 bases. The CDR3, as DNA: TGTGCCAGCAGCCGTTCCCGGGACTCGAACACTGAAGCTTTCTTT. Amino acids: CASSRSRDSNTEAFF.

The chain carries TRBV24-1 and TRBJ2-1, with 15 bases that match TRBD2. With 3 bases clipped from V and 2 bases from J, the junction kept 10 bases outside the gene matches. CDR1 is KGHDR, CDR2 SFDVKD, per germline. This CDR3 has 20 residues. The DNA of the CDR3 is TGTGCCACCAGTGATCATACGGGACTAGCGGGGGGTTTTCCCTACAATGAGCAGTTCTTC. Translation gives CATSDHTGLAGGFPYNEQFF.

The V gene is TRBV28, the J gene TRBJ1-2, with TRBD1 as a possible D gene (5 bases). The CDR3 spans 14 residues. Germline assignment: CDR1 MDHEN and CDR2 SYDVKM. V lost 5 bases, J lost 1 base, and 11 bases lay in between. The CDR3 DNA is TGTGCCAGCAGTCTTGGGACGGGTAACTATGGCTACACCTTC. Translation gives CASSLGTGNYGYTF.

This clonotype was seen a handful of times. V is TRBV3-1 and J is TRBJ2-5, with 14 bases identical to TRBD2. The V segment lost 0 bases and the J segment 0 bases; nucleotides outside the gene matches: 3. Germline CDR1 and CDR2: LGHDT and YNNKEL (reference sequence). The CDR3 runs to 18 residues. Written as DNA, the CDR3 is TGTGCCAGCAGCCAAGAAGGACTAGCGGGGGGCTACCAAGAGACCCAGTACTTC. It is translated as CASSQEGLAGGYQETQYF.

This clonotype was seen at least ten times. This chain links TRBV16 with TRBJ2-3; 12 bases fit TRBD2. V dropped 1 base and J dropped 0; count of bases not matched to a gene: 8. The CDR3 consists of 19 residues. Germline V gene data show CDR1 as KGHSY and CDR2 as FQNENV. CDR3 sequence: CASSQYGLAGPTSTDTQYF. In nucleotides, the CDR3 is TGTGCCAGCAGCCAATACGGACTAGCGGGACCCACTAGCACAGATACGCAGTATTTT.

This clonotype was seen repeatedly, ten times or more. The chain recombines TRBV2 with TRBJ2-1, with D possibly being TRBD1 (5 bases). This CDR3 has 13 amino acids. The V and J ends lost 5 bases and 5 bases respectively, with 10 bases between them. In germline, CDR1 is SNHLY, CDR2 FYNNEI. CDR3 sequence reads: CASSNRPDNEQFF. The CDR3 DNA sequence: TGTGCCAGCAGTAACAGGCCGGACAATGAGCAGTTCTTC.

In this sample, this clonotype turned up many times. The rearrangement uses TRBV29-1 and TRBJ2-7, with 7 bases that match TRBD1. Looked up from germline, CDR1 is SQVTM and CDR2 is ANQGSEA. The junction had 11 bases not matched to a gene; V was cut back by 8 bases and J by 4 bases. The CDR3 totals 13 residues. In nucleotides, the CDR3 is TGCAGCTTCAGACGTCCAGGGGGATACGAGCAGTACTTC. It specifies CSFRRPGGYEQYF.

V usage is TRBV29-1 and J usage is TRBJ2-3, with 8 bases aligning to TRBD1. Germline V gene lookup returns CDR1 SQVTM and CDR2 ANQGSEA. The CDR3 covers 14 residues. The V and J ends lost 7 bases and 1 base, in that order; junction bases with no gene match: 7. In nucleotides, the CDR3 is TGCAGCGCCGGACCGGGACAGGGCACAGATACGCAGTATTTT. This translates into CSAGPGQGTDTQYF.

This clonotype was detected many times. The rearrangement uses TRBV29-1 and TRBJ2-1; D could derive from TRBD1 or TRBD2 (5 bases each). The CDR3 length is 14 residues. The V and J ends lost 1 base and 7 bases respectively, with 14 bases between them. Per the germline V gene, CDR1 is SQVTM and CDR2 is ANQGSEA. The chain's CDR3 is CSVEAGRGVNEQFF. The CDR3 DNA sequence: TGCAGCGTTGAAGCGGGACGAGGGGTGAATGAGCAGTTCTTC.

This clonotype was observed many times. The chain recombines TRBV7-6 with TRBJ2-1, with D perhaps assigned TRBD1 or TRBD2 (6 bases each). CDR3 length equals 16 residues. Looked up from germline, CDR1 is SGHVS and CDR2 is FNYEAQ. Trimming pared 5 bases from V and 2 bases from J, leaving 16 bases between. The CDR3 here is CASSPIRGVAYNEQFF. Here the CDR3 DNA reads TGTGCCAGCAGCCCCATAAGGGGGGTCGCCTACAATGAGCAGTTCTTC.

This clonotype was seen repeatedly, ten times or more. V usage is TRBV7-8 and J usage is TRBJ2-3, with D possibly TRBD2 on 6 matching bases. Germline lookup yields CDR1 SGHVS and CDR2 FQNEAQ. This CDR3 has 15 residues. The V and J ends lost 4 bases and 4 bases respectively, with 15 bases between them. The CDR3 here is CASSSSGTRADTQYF. The CDR3, as DNA: TGTGCCAGCAGCTCGTCCGGGACTCGGGCAGATACGCAGTATTTT.

V usage is TRBV28 and J usage is TRBJ2-1; TRBD2 agrees at 9 bases. Germline CDR1 and CDR2: MDHEN and SYDVKM. The CDR3 is 17 amino acids. V shed 6 bases and J 7 bases; nucleotides not matched to a gene: 16. CDR3 DNA: TGTGCCAGCAGACCAAACTTAGCGGGAGCGCTGGGAAATGAGCAGTTCTTC. Translation: CASRPNLAGALGNEQFF.

Comments on this clonotype: The junction departs from germline at one end; a sequencing error may be responsible. The chain links TRBV19 to TRBJ2-6, with TRBD2 identical over 7 bases. CDR1 and CDR2 from the germline V gene are LNHDA and SQIVND (reference sequence). The CDR3 has 19 amino acids. The CDR3 DNA sequence: TGTGCCAGTAGTATAGGATGGGGGGGTTTCGTCTCTGGGGCCAACGTCCTGACTTTT. Amino acids: CASSIGWGGFVSGANVLTF. Combining the CDR3 with reference TRBV19 and TRBJ2-6 gives the whole variable domain DGGITQSPKYLFRKEGQNVTLSCEQNLNHDAMYWYRQDPGQGLRLIYYSQIVNDFQKGDIAEGYSVSREKKESFPLTVTSAQKNPTAFYLCASSIGWGGFVSGANVLTFGAGSRLTVL.

About this clonotype: With a much larger clone just one base away, this may be a read error. The CDR3 protein is CTSSERLYGYTF. The CDR3 DNA sequence: TGTACCAGCAGTGAAAGGCTCTATGGCTACACCTTC. The chain links TRBV2 to TRBJ1-2; D is uncertain. CDR1 and CDR2 from the germline V gene are SNHLY and FYNNEI. The CDR3 is made up of 12 amino acids.

There are a few counts of this clonotype. The V and J genes are TRBV3-1 and TRBJ2-1; D may be TRBD1 (6 bases). There are 15 residues in the CDR3. The germline CDR1 and CDR2 sequences are LGHDT and YNNKEL (reference sequence). Trimming pared 4 bases from V and 4 bases from J, leaving 14 bases between. This chain's CDR3 is CASSPPGRGYNEQFF. The CDR3 nucleotides are TGTGCCAGCAGCCCACCAGGCAGGGGATACAATGAGCAGTTCTTC.

This clonotype has a handful of counts. The chain combines TRBV20-1 with TRBJ1-2, with D perhaps matching TRBD1 (6 bases). Germline V gene data show CDR1 as DFQATT and CDR2 as SNEGSKA (reference sequence). CDR3 length equals 12 residues. Trimming cost V 4 bases and J 4 bases, with 10 bases left between them. Here the CDR3 DNA reads TGCAGTGCTACCAGGGGAGGCTATGGCTACACCTTC. It encodes CSATRGGYGYTF.

The chain employs TRBV6-5 and TRBJ1-1; D unresolved. V was trimmed by 7 bases and J by 4 bases, leaving 13 bases between them. Germline V lookup: CDR1 MNHEY, CDR2 SVGAGI. CDR3 length: 13 residues. The CDR3 reads CASTLGRFTEAFF. DNA for the CDR3: TGTGCCAGCACCCTGGGGAGATTCACTGAAGCTTTCTTT.

This clonotype was seen at least ten times. The chain recombines TRBV29-1 with TRBJ2-7; 7 bases map to TRBD1. Germline V gene sequence: CDR1 SQVTM, CDR2 ANQGSEA. This CDR3 is built from 13 residues. With V trimmed by 5 bases and J by 5 bases, 9 bases remained unmatched. As DNA, the CDR3 is TGCAGCGTTCGGCAGGGGGTAATCAACGAGCAGTACTTC. Encoded protein: CSVRQGVINEQYF.